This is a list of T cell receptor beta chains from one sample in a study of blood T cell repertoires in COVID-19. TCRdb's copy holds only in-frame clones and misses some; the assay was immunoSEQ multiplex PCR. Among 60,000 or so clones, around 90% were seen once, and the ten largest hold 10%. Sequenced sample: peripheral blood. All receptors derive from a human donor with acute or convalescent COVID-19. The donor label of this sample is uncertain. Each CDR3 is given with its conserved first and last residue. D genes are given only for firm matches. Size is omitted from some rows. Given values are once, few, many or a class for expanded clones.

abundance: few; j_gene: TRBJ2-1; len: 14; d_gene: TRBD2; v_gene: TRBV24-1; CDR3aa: CATSDSLAGAEQFF; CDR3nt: TGTGCCACCAGTGATTCCCTTGCGGGAGCCGAGCAGTTCTTC
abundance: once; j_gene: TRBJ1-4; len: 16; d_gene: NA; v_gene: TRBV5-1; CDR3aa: CASRREPGATNEKLFF; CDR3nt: TGCGCCAGCAGGCGGGAGCCGGGGGCAACTAATGAAAAACTGTTTTTT
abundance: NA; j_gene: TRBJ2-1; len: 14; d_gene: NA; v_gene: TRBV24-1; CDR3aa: CATSGDSGTNEQFF; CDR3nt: TGTGCCACCAGTGGTGATAGCGGTACAAATGAGCAGTTCTTC
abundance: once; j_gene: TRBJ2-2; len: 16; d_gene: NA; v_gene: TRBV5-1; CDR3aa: CASSLLAGSITGELFF; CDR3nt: TGCGCCAGCAGCTTGTTAGCCGGGTCGATCACCGGGGAGCTGTTTTTT
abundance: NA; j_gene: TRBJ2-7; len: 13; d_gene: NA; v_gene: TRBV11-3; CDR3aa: CASSLSGSYEQYF; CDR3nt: TGTGCCAGCAGCCTAAGCGGCTCCTACGAGCAGTACTTC
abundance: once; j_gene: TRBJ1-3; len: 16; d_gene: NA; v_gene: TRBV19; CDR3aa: CASSPIEVLSGNTIYF; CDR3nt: TGTGCCAGTAGCCCCATCGAGGTTCTCTCTGGAAACACCATATATTTT
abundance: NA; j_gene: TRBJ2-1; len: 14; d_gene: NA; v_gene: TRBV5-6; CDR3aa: CASSLEGGHNEQFF; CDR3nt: TGTGCCAGCAGCTTGGAGGGGGGGCATAATGAGCAGTTCTTC
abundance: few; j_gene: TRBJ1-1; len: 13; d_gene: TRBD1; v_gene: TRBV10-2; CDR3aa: CATTPTGGSEAFF; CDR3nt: TGCGCCACCACTCCGACAGGGGGATCTGAAGCTTTCTTT
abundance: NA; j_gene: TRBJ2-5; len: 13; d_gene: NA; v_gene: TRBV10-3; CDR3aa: CAISEKQGETQYF; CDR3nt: TGTGCCATCAGTGAGAAACAGGGCGAGACCCAGTACTTC
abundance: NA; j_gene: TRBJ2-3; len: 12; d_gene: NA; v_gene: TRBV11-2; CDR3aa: CASSLDGDTQYF; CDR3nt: TGTGCCAGCAGCTTAGACGGAGATACGCAGTATTTT
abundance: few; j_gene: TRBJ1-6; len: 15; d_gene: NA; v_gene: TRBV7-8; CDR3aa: CASSLDSSYNSPLHF; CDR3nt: TGTGCCAGCAGCTTAGATAGCTCCTATAATTCACCCCTCCACTTT
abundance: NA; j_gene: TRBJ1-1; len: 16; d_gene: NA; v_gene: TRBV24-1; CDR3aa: CATSDSRTVMNTEAFF; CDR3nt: TGTGCCACCAGTGATTCCCGGACAGTCATGAACACTGAAGCTTTCTTT
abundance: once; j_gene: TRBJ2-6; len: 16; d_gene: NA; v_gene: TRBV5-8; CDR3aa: CASSFRRGPGANVLTF; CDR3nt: TGTGCCAGCAGCTTCCGAAGGGGTCCTGGGGCCAACGTCCTGACTTTC
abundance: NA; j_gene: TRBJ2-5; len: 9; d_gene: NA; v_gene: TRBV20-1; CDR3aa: CSPRETQYF; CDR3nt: TGCAGTCCCCGAGAGACCCAGTACTTC
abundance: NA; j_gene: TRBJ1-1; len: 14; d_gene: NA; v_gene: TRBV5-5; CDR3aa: CASSRRIMNTEAFF; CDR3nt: TGTGCCAGCAGCCGCAGGATTATGAACACTGAAGCTTTCTTT
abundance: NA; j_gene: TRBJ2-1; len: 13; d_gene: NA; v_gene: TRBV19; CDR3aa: CASSLEGYGEQFF; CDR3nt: TGTGCCAGTAGTTTGGAGGGTTATGGAGAGCAGTTCTTC
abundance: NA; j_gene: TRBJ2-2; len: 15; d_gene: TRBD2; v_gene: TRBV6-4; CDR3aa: CASRGLAGRTGELFF; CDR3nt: TGTGCCAGCAGAGGACTAGCGGGGCGCACCGGGGAGCTGTTTTTT
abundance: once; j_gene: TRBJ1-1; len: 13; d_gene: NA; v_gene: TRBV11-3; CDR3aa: CASSLTGNTEAFF; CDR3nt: TGTGCCAGCAGCTTGACAGGGAACACTGAAGCTTTCTTT
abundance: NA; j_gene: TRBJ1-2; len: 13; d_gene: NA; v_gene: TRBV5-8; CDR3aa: CASSDYGLGGYTF; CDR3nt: TGTGCCAGCAGCGACTACGGGTTGGGAGGCTACACCTTC
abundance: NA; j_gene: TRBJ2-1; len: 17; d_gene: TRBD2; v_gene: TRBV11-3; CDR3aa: CASSLGLAGGPGNEQFF; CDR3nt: TGTGCCAGCAGCTTAGGACTAGCGGGGGGGCCGGGGAATGAGCAGTTCTTC
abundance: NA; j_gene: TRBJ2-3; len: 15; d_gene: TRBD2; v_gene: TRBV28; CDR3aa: CASSSVAGRTDTQYF; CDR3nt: TGTGCCAGCAGTTCCGTAGCGGGGCGCACAGATACGCAGTATTTT
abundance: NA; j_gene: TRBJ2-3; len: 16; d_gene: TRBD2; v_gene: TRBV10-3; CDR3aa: CAIRETSGITTDTQYF; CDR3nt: TGTGCCATCAGGGAGACTAGCGGGATTACGACAGATACGCAGTATTTT
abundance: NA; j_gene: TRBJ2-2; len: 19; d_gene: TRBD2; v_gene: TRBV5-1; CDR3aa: CASSKGILAGGLNTGELFF; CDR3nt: TGCGCCAGCAGCAAGGGAATCCTAGCGGGAGGATTGAACACCGGGGAGCTGTTTTTT
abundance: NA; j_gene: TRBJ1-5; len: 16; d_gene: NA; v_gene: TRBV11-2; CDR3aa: CASSQRPEVGNQPQHF; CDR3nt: TGTGCCAGCAGCCAGCGTCCGGAAGTAGGCAATCAGCCCCAGCATTTT
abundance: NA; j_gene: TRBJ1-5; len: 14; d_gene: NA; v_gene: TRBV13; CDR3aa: CASSLRGSNQPQHF; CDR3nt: TGTGCCAGCAGCTTACGGGGTAGCAATCAGCCCCAGCATTTT
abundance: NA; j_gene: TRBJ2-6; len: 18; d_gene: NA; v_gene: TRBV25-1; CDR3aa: CASSESAGVGSGANVLTF; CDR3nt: TGTGCCAGCAGTGAATCAGCAGGGGTCGGTTCTGGGGCCAACGTCCTGACTTTC
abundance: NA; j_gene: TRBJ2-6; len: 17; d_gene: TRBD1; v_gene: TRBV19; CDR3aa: CASSIRQGGSGANVLTF; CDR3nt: TGTGCCAGTAGTATAAGACAGGGTGGCTCTGGGGCCAACGTCCTGACTTTC
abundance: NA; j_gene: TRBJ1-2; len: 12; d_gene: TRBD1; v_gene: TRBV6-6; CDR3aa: CATKDRVDGYTF; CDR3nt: TGTGCCACCAAGGACAGGGTGGATGGCTACACCTTC
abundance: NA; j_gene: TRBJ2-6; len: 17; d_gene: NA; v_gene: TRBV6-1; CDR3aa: CASSDPRQVSGANVLTF; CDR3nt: TGTGCCAGCAGTGATCCGAGACAGGTCTCTGGGGCCAACGTCCTGACTTTC
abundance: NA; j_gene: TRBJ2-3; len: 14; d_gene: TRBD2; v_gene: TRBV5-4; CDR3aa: CASSLVSGSDTQYF; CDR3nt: TGTGCCAGCAGCTTGGTTAGCGGGAGCGATACGCAGTATTTT
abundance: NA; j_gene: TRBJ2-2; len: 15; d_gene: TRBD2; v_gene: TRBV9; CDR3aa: CASSVRLAGTGELFF; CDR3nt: TGTGCCAGCAGCGTAAGACTAGCTGGCACCGGGGAGCTGTTTTTT
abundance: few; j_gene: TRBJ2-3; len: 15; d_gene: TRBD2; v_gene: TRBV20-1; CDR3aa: CSASAGLVATDTQYF; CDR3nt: TGCAGTGCTAGTGCGGGACTAGTCGCGACAGATACGCAGTATTTT
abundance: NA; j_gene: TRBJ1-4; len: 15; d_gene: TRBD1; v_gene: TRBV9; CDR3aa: CASSRSGQENEKLFF; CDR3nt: TGTGCCAGCAGCAGGTCTGGACAGGAAAATGAAAAACTGTTTTTT
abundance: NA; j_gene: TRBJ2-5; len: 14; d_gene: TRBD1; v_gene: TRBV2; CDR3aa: CASSAGTGQETQYF; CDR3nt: TGTGCCAGCAGTGCCGGGACAGGCCAAGAGACCCAGTACTTC
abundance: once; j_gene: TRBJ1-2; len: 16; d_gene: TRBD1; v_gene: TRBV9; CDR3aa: CASSLQPGTANYGYTF; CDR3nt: TGTGCCAGCAGCCTTCAACCCGGGACAGCAAACTATGGCTACACCTTC
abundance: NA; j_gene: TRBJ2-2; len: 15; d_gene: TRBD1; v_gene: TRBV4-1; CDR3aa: CASSQESTGVGELFF; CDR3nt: TGCGCCAGCAGCCAAGAATCGACAGGGGTCGGGGAGCTGTTTTTT
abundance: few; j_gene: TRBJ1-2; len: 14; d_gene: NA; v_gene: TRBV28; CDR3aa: CASSPPRGYLGYTF; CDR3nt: TGTGCCAGCAGCCCCCCAAGGGGGTACTTAGGCTACACCTTC
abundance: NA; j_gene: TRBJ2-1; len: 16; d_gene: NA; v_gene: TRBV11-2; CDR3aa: CASFQAGRNLYNEQFF; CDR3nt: TGTGCCAGCTTCCAGGCGGGGAGAAACCTCTACAATGAGCAGTTCTTC
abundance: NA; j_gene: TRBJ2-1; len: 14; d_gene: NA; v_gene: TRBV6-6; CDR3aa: CASSRDSTYNEQFF; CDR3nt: TGTGCCAGCAGTCGGGACTCAACCTACAATGAGCAGTTCTTC
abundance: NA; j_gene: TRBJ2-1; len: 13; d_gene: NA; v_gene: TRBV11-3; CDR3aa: CASSALAYNEQFF; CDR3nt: TGTGCCAGCAGCGCCCTGGCTTACAATGAGCAGTTCTTC
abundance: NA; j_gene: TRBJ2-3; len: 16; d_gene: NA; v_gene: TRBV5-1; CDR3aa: CASSLTGPSGGDTQYF; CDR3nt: TGCGCCAGCAGCTTGACGGGACCCTCCGGGGGAGATACGCAGTATTTT
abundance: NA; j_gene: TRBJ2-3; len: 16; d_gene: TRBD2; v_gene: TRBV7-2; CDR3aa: CASSLGLAGVGGTQYF; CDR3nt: TGTGCCAGCAGCCTGGGACTAGCGGGAGTGGGCGGTACGCAGTATTTT
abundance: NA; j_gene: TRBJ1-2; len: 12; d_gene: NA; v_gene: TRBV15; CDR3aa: CATSRDRDGYTF; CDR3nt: TGTGCCACCAGCAGAGATCGGGATGGCTACACCTTC
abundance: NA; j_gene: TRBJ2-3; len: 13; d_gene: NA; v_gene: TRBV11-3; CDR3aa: CASSLGERDTQYF; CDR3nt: TGTGCCAGCAGCTTAGGTGAGCGGGATACGCAGTATTTT
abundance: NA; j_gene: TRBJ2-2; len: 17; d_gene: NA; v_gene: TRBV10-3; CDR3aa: CAISNLASDPDTGELFF; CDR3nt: TGTGCCATCAGTAACCTAGCGAGCGACCCCGACACCGGGGAGCTGTTTTTT
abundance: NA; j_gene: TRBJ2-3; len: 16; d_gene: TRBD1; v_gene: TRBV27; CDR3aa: CASSIRWTGDADTQYF; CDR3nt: TGTGCCAGCAGTATCCGTTGGACAGGGGACGCAGATACGCAGTATTTT
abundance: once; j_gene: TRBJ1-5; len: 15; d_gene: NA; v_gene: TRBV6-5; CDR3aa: CASRGAGFRNQPQHF; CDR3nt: TGTGCCAGCAGGGGGGCAGGGTTTAGAAATCAGCCCCAGCATTTT
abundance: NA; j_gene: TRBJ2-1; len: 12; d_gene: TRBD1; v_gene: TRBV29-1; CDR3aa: CSVTGTDNEQFF; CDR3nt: TGCAGCGTCACAGGGACAGACAATGAGCAGTTCTTC
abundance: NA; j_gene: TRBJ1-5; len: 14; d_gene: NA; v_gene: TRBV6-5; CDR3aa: CASQEVYSNQPQHF; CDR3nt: TGTGCCAGCCAGGAAGTTTATAGCAATCAGCCCCAGCATTTT
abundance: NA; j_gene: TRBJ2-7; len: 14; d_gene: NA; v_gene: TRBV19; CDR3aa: CASSPDSGVDEQYF; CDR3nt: TGTGCCAGTAGTCCGGACAGTGGGGTGGACGAGCAGTACTTC
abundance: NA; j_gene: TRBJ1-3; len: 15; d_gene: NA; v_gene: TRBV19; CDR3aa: CASSMAGGSGNTIYF; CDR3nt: TGTGCCAGTAGTATGGCTGGAGGCTCTGGAAACACCATATATTTT